This passage covers 13 T cell receptor beta chains from one sample sequenced in a study of cytomegalovirus exposure and HLA in healthy donors. Profiled with immunoSEQ multiplex PCR; TCRdb holds only in-frame clones, not every one. The table shows under 400,000 clones, with about nine tenths occurring only once. Sequencing input: PBMCs. Receptors originate from a woman between 18 and 29 years old in good health and CMV-seronegative.

CDR3 protein: CSASTSGAFF. The CDR3 DNA is TGCAGTGCTAGTACCTCCGGGGCTTTCTTT. The genes are TRBV20-1 and TRBJ1-1; unclear D gene. Trimming cost V 3 bases and J 11 bases, with 10 bases left between them. Germline V gene lookup returns CDR1 DFQATT and CDR2 SNEGSKA (reference sequence). CDR3 size: 10 residues.

The chain is built from TRBV27 and TRBJ2-7; 8 bases are a match to TRBD1. The germline gives CDR1 MNHEY, CDR2 SMNVEV (reference sequence). The CDR3 is 13 amino acids. The trim removed 6 bases at V and 7 bases at J, leaving 8 bases unmatched. The CDR3 spells CASRDRGAPEQYF. The CDR3 bases are TGTGCCAGCAGAGACAGGGGAGCGCCTGAGCAGTACTTC.

J is TRBJ2-7 and V is TRBV30; TRBD1 is a possible D gene (6 bases). The CDR3 extends over 12 amino acids. Germline loops: CDR1 GTSNPN, CDR2 SVGIG (reference sequence). Trimming shortened V by 4 bases and J by 5 bases, and 12 bases separated the two germline ends. The CDR3 nucleotides read TGTGCCTGGACGACGACAGGAAACGAGCAGTACTTC. Protein: CAWTTTGNEQYF. The whole variable domain, remainder taken from reference TRBV30 and TRBJ2-7, is SQTIHQWPATLVQPVGSPLSLECTVEGTSNPNLYWYRQAAGRGLQLLFYSVGIGQISSEVPQNLSASRPQDRQFILSSKKLLLSDSGFYLCAWTTTGNEQYFGPGTRLTVT.

This clone has a single count. The sample contains more than one DNA sequence encoding this CDR3. V is TRBV28 and J is TRBJ1-2, with TRBD1 matching 12 bases. The CDR3 totals 15 residues. From germline, CDR1 is MDHEN and CDR2 SYDVKM. The trim removed 5 bases at V and 2 bases at J, leaving 3 bases unmatched. The CDR3 sequence is CASSLGTGGNYGYTF. The CDR3 nucleotides read TGTGCCAGCAGTCTAGGGACAGGGGGCAACTATGGCTACACCTTC.

V and J are TRBV7-8 and TRBJ2-5; 8 bases fit TRBD1. There are 15 residues in the CDR3. V lost 5 bases, J lost 5 bases, and 10 bases stayed unmatched. The germline CDR1 and CDR2 sequences are SGHVS and FQNEAQ. CDR3: CASSPDQGAWETQYF. CDR3 sequence (DNA): TGTGCCAGCAGCCCAGACCAGGGGGCATGGGAGACCCAGTACTTC.

The count of this clone is one. The genes are TRBV12-5 and TRBJ2-2; 11 nucleotides agree with TRBD2. This CDR3 is 17 amino acids long. Trimming cost V 0 bases and J 4 bases; bases outside gene matches: 4. Per the germline V gene, CDR1 is LGHNT and CDR2 is FRNRAP. The CDR3 is CASGLVVAGGSTGELFF. The DNA for the CDR3 is TGTGCTAGTGGTTTGGTAGTAGCGGGAGGGTCCACCGGGGAGCTGTTTTTT. The full variable domain, in which reference TRBV12-5 and TRBJ2-2 provide the parts outside the CDR3, is DARVTQTPRHKVTEMGQEVTMRCQPILGHNTVFWYRQTMMQGLELLAYFRNRAPLDDSGMPKDRFSAEMPDATLATLKIQPSEPRDSAVYFCASGLVVAGGSTGELFFGEGSRLTVL.

The chain employs TRBV5-1 and TRBJ1-5; a possible D gene is TRBD1 (5 bases). The CDR3 runs 15 residues. The germline V gene encodes CDR1 SGHRS and CDR2 YFSETQ. The ends were cut back, 0 bases at V and 3 bases at J, with 10 bases in the middle. The CDR3 reads CASSLAGINNQPQHF. In DNA form, the CDR3 reads TGCGCCAGCAGCTTGGCAGGGATTAACAATCAGCCCCAGCATTTT.

The chain employs TRBV4-1 and TRBJ1-2; 7 positions agree with TRBD1. Unmatched junction bases numbered 6, after V lost 7 bases and J lost 4 bases. This CDR3 region has 13 residues. Germline CDR1 MGHRA, CDR2 YSYEKL. The CDR3 loop reads CASMGRDSYGYTF. CDR3 bases: TGCGCCAGCATGGGCAGGGACAGCTATGGCTACACCTTC.

The V call is TRBV7-3, the J call TRBJ1-2, with a tentative D call TRBD1 (6 bases). The CDR3 is made up of 13 amino acids. V was clipped by 3 bases and J by 8 bases, with 13 bases between them. Germline V gene sequence: CDR1 SGHTA, CDR2 FQGTGA. The DNA for the CDR3 is TGTGCCAGCAGCTTTGGTCAGGGGTCGGGCTACACCTTC. Translation: CASSFGQGSGYTF. Full variable domain (missing parts from reference TRBV7-3 and TRBJ1-2): GAGVSQTPSNKVTEKGKYVELRCDPISGHTALYWYRQSLGQGPEFLIYFQGTGAADDSGLPNDRFFAVRPEGSVSTLKIQRTERGDSAVYLCASSFGQGSGYTFGSGTRLTVV.

The rearrangement links TRBV4-1 to TRBJ1-5; D is unclear. Germline V gene lookup returns CDR1 MGHRA and CDR2 YSYEKL. CDR3 length equals 17 residues. V lost 0 bases and J 9 bases, leaving 21 bases between the germline ends. DNA of the CDR3: TGCGCCAGCAGCCAAGAGGCCATTGAAGCCGGGGATAGGCCCCAGCATTTT. This encodes CASSQEAIEAGDRPQHF.

The V call is TRBV5-1, the J call TRBJ2-1; 7 positions agree with TRBD2. Germline-derived CDR1 and CDR2 are SGHRS and YFSETQ. The CDR3 is 14 residues long. Trimming removed 3 bases from V and 8 bases from J; junction bases left unmatched: 8. This CDR3 reads CASSSPRESDEQFF. The CDR3 DNA reads TGCGCCAGCAGCTCACCGCGGGAGTCCGATGAGCAGTTCTTC.

The chain combines TRBV5-6 with TRBJ1-1, with D unresolved. CDR1 is SGHDT, CDR2 YYEEEE, per germline. The V end was cut by 0 bases, the J end by 1 base, with 7 bases between. This CDR3 has 14 residues. The CDR3 DNA follows: TGTGCCAGCAGCTTGGGAACTCAGAACACTGAAGCTTTCTTT. Amino acid sequence: CASSLGTQNTEAFF.

The J gene is TRBJ1-3, the V gene TRBV28, with a possible D match to TRBD1 (5 bases). The CDR3 is made up of 17 amino acids. CDR1 and CDR2 (germline): MDHEN, SYDVKM. The V end lost 3 bases, the J end lost 0 bases, and 15 bases lay between the germline ends. The chain's CDR3 is CASSFQGRGPSGNTIYF. In DNA form, the CDR3 reads TGTGCCAGCAGTTTCCAAGGGAGGGGCCCCTCTGGAAACACCATATATTTT.